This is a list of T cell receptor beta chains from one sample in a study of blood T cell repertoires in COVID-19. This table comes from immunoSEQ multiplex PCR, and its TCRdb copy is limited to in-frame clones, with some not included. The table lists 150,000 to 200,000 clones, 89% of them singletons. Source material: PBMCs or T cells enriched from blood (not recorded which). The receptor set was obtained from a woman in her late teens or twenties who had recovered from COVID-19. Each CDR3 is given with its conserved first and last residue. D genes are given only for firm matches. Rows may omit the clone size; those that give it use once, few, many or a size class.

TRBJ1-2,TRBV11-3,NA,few,CASSLDWRGLSYGYTF,TGTGCCAGCAGCTTAGATTGGCGAGGGTTGAGCTATGGCTACACCTTC
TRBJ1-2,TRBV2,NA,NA,CASSALRDMGYGYTF,TGTGCCAGCAGTGCACTCCGGGACATGGGCTATGGCTACACCTTC
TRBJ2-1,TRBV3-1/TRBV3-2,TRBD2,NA,CASSQGPREGGLGQFF,TGTGCCAGCAGCCAAGGCCCCCGGGAGGGCGGTCTAGGGCAGTTCTTC
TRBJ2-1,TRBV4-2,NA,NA,CASRASPDDYNEQFF,TGTGCCAGCAGGGCTAGCCCTGATGATTACAATGAGCAGTTCTTC
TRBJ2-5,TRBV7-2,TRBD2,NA,CASSIPGLAGGTGTQYF,TGTGCCAGCAGCATACCGGGACTAGCGGGAGGGACGGGGACCCAGTACTTC
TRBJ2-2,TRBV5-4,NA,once,CASSPSLGRNTGELFF,TGTGCCAGCAGCCCCTCCTTGGGCAGGAACACCGGGGAGCTGTTTTTT
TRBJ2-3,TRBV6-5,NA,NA,CASSLDLSSTDTQYF,TGTGCCAGCAGTTTAGACTTATCTAGCACAGATACGCAGTATTTT
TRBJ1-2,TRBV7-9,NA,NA,CASSLGAGLEGGYTF,TGTGCCAGCAGCTTAGGCGCAGGGTTGGAAGGTGGCTACACCTTC
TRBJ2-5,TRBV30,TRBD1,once,CAWSVPISGTAKETQYF,TGTGCCTGGAGTGTACCTATCTCCGGGACAGCAAAAGAGACCCAGTACTTC
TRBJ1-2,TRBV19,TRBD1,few,CASLKGSGQHYGYTF,TGTGCCAGCCTCAAGGGTTCGGGACAGCACTATGGCTACACCTTC
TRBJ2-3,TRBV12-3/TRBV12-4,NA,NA,CASSYTHTDTQYF,TGTGCCAGCAGTTACACACACACAGATACGCAGTATTTT
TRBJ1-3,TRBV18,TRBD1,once,CASSPSYIQGTLSGNTIYF,TGTGCCAGCTCACCCAGCTACATACAGGGGACTCTTTCTGGAAACACCATATATTTT
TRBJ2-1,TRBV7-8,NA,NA,CASSSEQGPRGNEQFF,TGTGCCAGCAGCTCGGAACAGGGCCCACGGGGCAATGAGCAGTTCTTC
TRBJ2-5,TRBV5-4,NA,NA,CASSLAGNGETQYF,TGTGCCAGCAGCTTGGCGGGAAATGGGGAGACCCAGTACTTC
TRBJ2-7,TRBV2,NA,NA,CASTDEQYF,TGTGCCAGCACCGACGAGCAGTACTTC
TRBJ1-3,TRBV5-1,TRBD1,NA,CASSLYPRDREAYSGNTIYF,TGCGCCAGCAGCTTGTACCCCCGGGACAGGGAGGCTTACTCTGGAAACACCATATATTTT
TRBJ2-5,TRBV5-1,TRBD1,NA,CASRRDQGACLGDQYF,TGCGCCAGCAGAAGGGACCAGGGGGCCTGTTTAGGTGACCAGTACTTC
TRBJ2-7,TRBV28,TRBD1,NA,CASRLGGTGTYEQYF,TGTGCCAGTAGGCTTGGGGGGACAGGGACCTACGAGCAGTACTTC
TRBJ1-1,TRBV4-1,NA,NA,CASSSPGKNTEAFF,TGCGCCAGCAGCTCACCAGGGAAGAACACTGAAGCTTTCTTT
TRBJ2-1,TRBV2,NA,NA,CASRLLTPNEQFF,TGTGCCAGCAGGCTCCTAACCCCAAATGAGCAGTTCTTC
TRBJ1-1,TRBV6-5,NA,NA,CASSYGGATEAFF,TGTGCCAGCAGTTACGGCGGGGCCACTGAAGCTTTCTTT
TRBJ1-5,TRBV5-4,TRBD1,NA,CASSLGGQRVNQPQHF,TGTGCCAGCAGCTTAGGGGGACAGCGAGTCAATCAGCCCCAGCATTTT
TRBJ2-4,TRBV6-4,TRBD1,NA,CASSGPTGWFCGVTKNIQYF,TGTGCCAGCAGTGGGCCGACAGGGTGGTTCTGTGGGGTGACCAAAAACATTCAGTACTTC
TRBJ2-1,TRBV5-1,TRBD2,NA,CASRPLAVEYNEQFF,TGCGCCAGCAGGCCACTAGCGGTAGAATACAATGAGCAGTTCTTC
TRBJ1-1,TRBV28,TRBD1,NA,CASSWDRGLMGNTEAFF,TGTGCCAGCAGTTGGGACAGGGGATTGATGGGGAACACTGAAGCTTTCTTT
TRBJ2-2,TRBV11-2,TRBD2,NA,CASSVTSGITGELFF,TGTGCCAGCAGCGTGACTAGCGGGATAACCGGGGAGCTGTTTTTT
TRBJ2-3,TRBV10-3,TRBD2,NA,CAMRAGGPPDTQYF,TGTGCCATGAGAGCGGGAGGGCCTCCAGATACGCAGTATTTT
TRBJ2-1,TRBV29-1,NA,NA,CSVEKPLSYNEQFF,TGCAGCGTAGAGAAGCCACTCTCCTACAATGAGCAGTTCTTC
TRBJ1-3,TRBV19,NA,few,CASSILSSGNTIYF,TGTGCCAGTAGTATTCTCAGCTCTGGAAACACCATATATTTT